Listed below are T cell receptor beta chains from one sample, sequenced in a study of PD-L1 blockade in urothelial cancer. Sequencing was performed with immunoSEQ multiplex PCR; in TCRdb, only in-frame clones are kept and a portion is missing. The sample lists about 45,000 clones; roughly four fifths were seen once. The source material was PBMCs, sampled around atezolizumab (anti-PD-L1) treatment. The receptors here all came from a man aged 55 to 69 with urothelial cancer. The CDR3 runs from the conserved cysteine through the conserved F or W. Fields, in order: clone size, J gene, V gene, D gene, CDR3 protein, CDR3 DNA. D genes are given only for firm matches. Rows give clone size only sometimes, using once, few, many, or a class for an expanded clone.

-	TRBJ2-2	TRBV6-1	TRBD2	CASRRLAGAIMVFF	TGTGCCAGCAGAAGACTAGCGGGAGCCATTATGGTGTTTTTT
-	TRBJ2-3	TRBV2	-	CASSVRTLGDTQYF	TGTGCCAGCAGTGTTCGGACTCTGGGGGATACGCAGTATTTT
-	TRBJ2-7	TRBV13	TRBD2	CASSLPGTSGKYEQYF	TGTGCCAGCAGCTTGCCCGGGACTAGCGGAAAATACGAGCAGTACTTC
-	TRBJ2-1	TRBV11-2	-	CASNSGRGGHNEQFF	TGTGCCAGCAACTCGGGGAGGGGGGGCCACAATGAGCAGTTCTTC
few	TRBJ2-2	TRBV5-5	-	CASSPGTPNTGELFF	TGTGCCAGCAGCCCCGGGACTCCGAACACCGGGGAGCTGTTTTTT
-	TRBJ1-5	TRBV30	TRBD1	CAWEQGADQPQHF	TGTGCCTGGGAACAGGGGGCGGATCAGCCCCAGCATTTT
-	TRBJ1-2	TRBV11-2	TRBD1	CASSSGQSNYGYTF	TGTGCCAGCAGCTCGGGACAGTCCAACTATGGCTACACCTTC
-	TRBJ2-7	TRBV5-1	TRBD2	CASSLGEGNFDEQYF	TGCGCCAGCAGCTTGGGGGAGGGAAATTTCGACGAGCAGTACTTC
-	TRBJ1-1	TRBV2	-	CASSPDSYTEAFF	TGTGCCAGCAGCCCGGACAGCTACACTGAAGCTTTCTTT
-	TRBJ1-1	TRBV10-2	-	CASSPGNTEAFF	TGCGCCAGCAGTCCAGGGAACACTGAAGCTTTCTTT
-	TRBJ2-7	TRBV19	-	CASSIEGSPYEQYF	TGTGCCAGTAGTATAGAGGGCAGTCCCTACGAGCAGTACTTC
-	TRBJ2-2	TRBV10-3	TRBD2	CAIGGGSNTGELFF	TGTGCCATCGGGGGGGGGTCGAACACCGGGGAGCTGTTTTTT
-	TRBJ1-1	TRBV28	-	CASSLYGEAFF	TGTGCCAGCAGTTTATACGGGGAAGCTTTCTTT
few	TRBJ2-3	TRBV5-1	-	CASSLGGTSGTDTQYF	TGCGCCAGCAGCTTGGGAGGGACAAGCGGAACAGATACGCAGTATTTT
-	TRBJ2-7	TRBV29-1	TRBD1	CSVGGDRGTYEQYF	TGCAGCGTTGGCGGGGACAGGGGCACCTACGAGCAGTACTTC
-	TRBJ1-4	TRBV4-3	-	CASSQVGTHNEKLFF	TGCGCCAGCAGCCAAGTGGGGACACATAATGAAAAACTGTTTTTT
-	TRBJ2-3	TRBV6-1	-	CASRTTRIQAGAQYF	TGTGCCAGCAGAACGACTAGGATACAGGCGGGCGCGCAGTATTTT
-	TRBJ1-4	TRBV18	-	CASSPMSNEKLFF	TGTGCCAGCTCACCAATGAGTAATGAAAAACTGTTTTTT
-	TRBJ1-2	TRBV6-1	-	CASTIQGDGYTF	TGTGCCAGCACTATACAGGGTGATGGCTACACCTTC
-	TRBJ2-7	TRBV25-1	-	CASSVPGQAYEQYF	TGTGCCAGCAGTGTTCCGGGACAAGCCTACGAGCAGTACTTC
-	TRBJ2-3	TRBV30	-	CAWSVTRATDTQYF	TGTGCCTGGAGTGTAACCAGGGCCACAGATACGCAGTATTTT
-	TRBJ1-4	TRBV5-4	TRBD1	CASSWAGGSEKLFF	TGTGCCAGCAGCTGGGCAGGGGGCAGTGAAAAACTGTTTTTT
-	TRBJ2-5	TRBV7-8	TRBD1	CASSKGTGGGETQYF	TGTGCCAGCAGCAAAGGGACAGGGGGAGGAGAGACCCAGTACTTC
once	TRBJ2-7	TRBV23-1	-	CASSQSIREYEQYF	TGCGCCAGCAGTCAATCGATTCGGGAGTACGAGCAGTACTTC